This T cell receptor (beta chain) was retrieved from a study of human thymus T cells. Study results and caveats: Seemingly biased V and J gene usage marked thymic and blood repertoires.

Germline assignment: CDR1 LGHNT and CDR2 FRNRAP. V trimming: 0 bases; J trimming: 7 bases; junction bases outside the gene matches: 14. The CDR3 extends over 18 amino acids. Among the donors, all were healthy Finnish infants having corrective surgery for congenital heart defects. Half of the eight donors gave roughly 0.45-1 mL blood during surgery. Blood DNA came from all available leukocytes, not a fixed cell number. Generated by immunoSEQ multiplex PCR, the TCRdb table keeps only in-frame clones and is missing some. The sample has some 46,000 clones; approximately 95% are singletons. About this clone itself: The antigen is unknown.

Sequencing was performed on blood. This sequence was found in a girl in the first two years of life with a congenital heart defect but otherwise immunologically healthy. The V gene is TRBV12-5, the J gene TRBJ2-1, with TRBD2 matching over 8 bases. The CDR3 DNA sequence: TGTGCTAGTGGTTTGGTACGCGGTAGCGGGACGAGATTAAATGAGCAGTTCTTC. This encodes CASGLVRGSGTRLNEQFF.